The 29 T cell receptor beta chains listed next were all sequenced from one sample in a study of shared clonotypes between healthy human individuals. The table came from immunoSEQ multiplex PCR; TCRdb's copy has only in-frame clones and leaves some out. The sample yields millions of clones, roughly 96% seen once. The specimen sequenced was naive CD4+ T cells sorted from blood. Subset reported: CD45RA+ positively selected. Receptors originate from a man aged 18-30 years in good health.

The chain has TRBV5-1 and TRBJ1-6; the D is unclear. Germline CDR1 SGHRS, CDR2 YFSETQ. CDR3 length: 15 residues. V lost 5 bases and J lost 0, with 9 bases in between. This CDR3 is CASRPESSYNSPLHF. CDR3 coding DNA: TGCGCCAGCAGGCCCGAGAGCTCCTATAATTCACCCCTCCACTTT.

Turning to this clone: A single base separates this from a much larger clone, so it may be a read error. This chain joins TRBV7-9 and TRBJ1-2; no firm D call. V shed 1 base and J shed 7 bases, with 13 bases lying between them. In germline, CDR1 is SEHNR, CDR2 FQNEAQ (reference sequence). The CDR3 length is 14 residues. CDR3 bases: TGTGCCAGCAGCTTAGGGGCCACCGAGACTGGCTACACCTTC. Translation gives CASSLGATETGYTF.

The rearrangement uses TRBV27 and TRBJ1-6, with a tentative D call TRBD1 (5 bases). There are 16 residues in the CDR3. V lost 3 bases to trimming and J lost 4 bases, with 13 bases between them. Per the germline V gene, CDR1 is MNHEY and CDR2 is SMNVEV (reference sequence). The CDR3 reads CASSFRTRAYNSPLHF. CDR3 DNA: TGTGCCAGCAGTTTCCGGACCAGGGCGTATAATTCACCCCTCCACTTT.

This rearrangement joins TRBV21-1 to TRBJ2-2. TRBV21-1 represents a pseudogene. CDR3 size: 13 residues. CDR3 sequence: CASSNSPPGELFF. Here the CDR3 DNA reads TGTGCCAGCAGCAATTCACCCCCCGGGGAGCTGTTTTTT.

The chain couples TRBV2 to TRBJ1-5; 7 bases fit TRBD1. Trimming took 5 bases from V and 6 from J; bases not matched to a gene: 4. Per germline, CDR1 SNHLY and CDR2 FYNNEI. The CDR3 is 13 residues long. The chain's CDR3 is CASSQGGGQPQHF. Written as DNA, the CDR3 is TGTGCCAGCAGTCAGGGGGGGGGTCAGCCCCAGCATTTT.

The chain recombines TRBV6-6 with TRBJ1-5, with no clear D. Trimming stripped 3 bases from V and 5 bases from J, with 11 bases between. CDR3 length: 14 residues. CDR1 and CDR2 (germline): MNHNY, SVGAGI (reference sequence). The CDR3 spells CASSYGSWDQPQHF. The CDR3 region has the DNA TGTGCCAGCAGTTATGGGTCATGGGATCAGCCCCAGCATTTT.

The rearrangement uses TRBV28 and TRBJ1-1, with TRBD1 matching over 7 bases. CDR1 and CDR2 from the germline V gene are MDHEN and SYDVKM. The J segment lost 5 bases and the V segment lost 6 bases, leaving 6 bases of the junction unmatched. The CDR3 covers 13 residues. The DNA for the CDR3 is TGTGCCAGCAGGTTGACAGGGTATACTGAAGCTTTCTTT. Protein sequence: CASRLTGYTEAFF.

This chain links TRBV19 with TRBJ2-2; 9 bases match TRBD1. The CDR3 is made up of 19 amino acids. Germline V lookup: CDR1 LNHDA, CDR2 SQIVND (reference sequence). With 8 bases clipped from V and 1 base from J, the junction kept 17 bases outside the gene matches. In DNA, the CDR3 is TGTGCCAGTCAAAGGTGGGGACAGGGTCCCAGATTGAACACCGGGGAGCTGTTTTTT. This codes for CASQRWGQGPRLNTGELFF.

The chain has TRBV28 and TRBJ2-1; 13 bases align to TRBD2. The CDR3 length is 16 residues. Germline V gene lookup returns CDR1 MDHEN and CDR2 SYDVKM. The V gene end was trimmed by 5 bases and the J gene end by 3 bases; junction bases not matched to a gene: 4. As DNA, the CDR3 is TGTGCCAGCAGTCCTACTAGCGGGGGGGGCTACAATGAGCAGTTCTTC. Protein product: CASSPTSGGGYNEQFF. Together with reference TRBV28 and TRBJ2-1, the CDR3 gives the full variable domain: DVKVTQSSRYLVKRTGEKVFLECVQDMDHENMFWYRQDPGLGLRLIYFSYDVKMKEKGDIPEGYSVSREKKERFSLILESASTNQTSMYLCASSPTSGGGYNEQFFGPGTRLTVL.

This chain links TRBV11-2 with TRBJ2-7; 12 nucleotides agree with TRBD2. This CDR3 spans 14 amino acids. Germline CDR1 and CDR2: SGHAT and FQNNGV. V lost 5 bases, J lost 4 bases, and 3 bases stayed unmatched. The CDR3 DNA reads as TGTGCCAGCAGCCGACTAGCGGGGGAATACGAGCAGTACTTC. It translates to CASSRLAGEYEQYF.

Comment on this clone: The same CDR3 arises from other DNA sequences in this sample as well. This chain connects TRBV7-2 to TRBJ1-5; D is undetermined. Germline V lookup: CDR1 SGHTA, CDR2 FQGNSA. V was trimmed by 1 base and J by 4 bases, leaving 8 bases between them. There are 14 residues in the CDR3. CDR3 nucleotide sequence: TGTGCCAGCAGCTTAGGGACCGCTAATCAGCCCCAGCATTTT. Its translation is CASSLGTANQPQHF.

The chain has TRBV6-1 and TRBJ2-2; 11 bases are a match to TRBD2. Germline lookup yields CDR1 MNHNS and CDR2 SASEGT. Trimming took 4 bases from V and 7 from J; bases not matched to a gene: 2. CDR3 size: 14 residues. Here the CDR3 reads CASSGLAGGGELFF. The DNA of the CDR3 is TGTGCCAGCAGTGGGCTAGCGGGAGGCGGGGAGCTGTTTTTT.

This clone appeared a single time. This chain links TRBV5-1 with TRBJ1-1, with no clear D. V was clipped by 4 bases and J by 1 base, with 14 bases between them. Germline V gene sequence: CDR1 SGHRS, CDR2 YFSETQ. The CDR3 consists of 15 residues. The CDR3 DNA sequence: TGCGCCAGCAGCCCACACCAGATTCCGAACACTGAAGCTTTCTTT. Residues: CASSPHQIPNTEAFF.

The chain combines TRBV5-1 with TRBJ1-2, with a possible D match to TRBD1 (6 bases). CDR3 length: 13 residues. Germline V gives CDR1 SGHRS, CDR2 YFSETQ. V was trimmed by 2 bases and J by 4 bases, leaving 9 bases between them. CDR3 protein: CASSLGGPYGYTF. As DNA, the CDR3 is TGCGCCAGCAGCTTAGGGGGACCCTATGGCTACACCTTC.

This chain's CDR3 is CASSYEDSPLHF. CDR3 nucleotides: TGTGCCAGCAGTTATGAAGATTCACCCCTCCACTTT. The chain couples TRBV6-6 to TRBJ1-6; D gene uncertain. This CDR3 region has 12 residues. CDR1 and CDR2 from the germline V gene are MNHNY and SVGAGI (reference sequence). The V end lost 3 bases, the J end lost 8 bases, and 5 bases lay between the germline ends.

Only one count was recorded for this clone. The CDR3 reads CASKEAGVYEQYF. CDR3 in DNA: TGTGCCAGCAAAGAGGCGGGAGTGTACGAGCAGTACTTC. V usage is TRBV6-6 and J usage is TRBJ2-7; the match to TRBD2 covers 7 bases. The CDR3 extends over 13 amino acids. The ends lost 7 bases at V and 4 bases at J; junction bases unmatched: 7. Per germline, CDR1 MNHNY and CDR2 SVGAGI (reference sequence).

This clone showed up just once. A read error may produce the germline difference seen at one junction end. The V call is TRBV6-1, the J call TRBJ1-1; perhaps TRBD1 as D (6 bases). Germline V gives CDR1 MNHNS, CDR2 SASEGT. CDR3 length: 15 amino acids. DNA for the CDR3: TGTGCCAGCAGGACACTTGGACAGATGAACGCTGAAGCTTTCTTT. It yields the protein CASRTLGQMNAEAFF.

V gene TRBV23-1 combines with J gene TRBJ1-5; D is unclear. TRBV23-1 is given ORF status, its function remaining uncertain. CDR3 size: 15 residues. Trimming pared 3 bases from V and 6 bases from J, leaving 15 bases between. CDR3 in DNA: TGCGCCAGCAGTCAGCTCACTGGGGTATGTCAGCCCCAGCATTTT. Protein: CASSQLTGVCQPQHF.

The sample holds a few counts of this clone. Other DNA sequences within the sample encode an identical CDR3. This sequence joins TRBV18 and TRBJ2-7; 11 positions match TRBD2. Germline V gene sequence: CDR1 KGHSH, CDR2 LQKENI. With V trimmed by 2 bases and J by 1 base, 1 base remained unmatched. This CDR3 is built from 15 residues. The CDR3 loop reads CASSPTSGSSYEQYF. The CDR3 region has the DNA TGTGCCAGCTCACCAACTAGCGGGAGTTCCTACGAGCAGTACTTC. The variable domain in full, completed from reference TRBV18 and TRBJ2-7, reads NAGVMQNPRHLVRRRGQEARLRCSPMKGHSHVYWYRQLPEEGLKFMVYLQKENIIDESGMPKERFSAEFPKEGPSILRIQQVVRGDSAAYFCASSPTSGSSYEQYFGPGTRLTVT.

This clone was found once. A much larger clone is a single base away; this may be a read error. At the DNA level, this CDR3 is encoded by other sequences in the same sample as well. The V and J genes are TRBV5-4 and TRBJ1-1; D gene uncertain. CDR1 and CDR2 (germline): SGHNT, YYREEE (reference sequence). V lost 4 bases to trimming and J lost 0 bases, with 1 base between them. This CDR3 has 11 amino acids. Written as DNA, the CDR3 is TGTGCCAGCAGCCTGAACACTGAAGCTTTCTTT. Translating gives CASSLNTEAFF. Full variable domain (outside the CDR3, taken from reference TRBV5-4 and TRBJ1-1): ETGVTQSPTHLIKTRGQQVTLRCSSQSGHNTVSWYQQALGQGPQFIFQYYREEENGRGNFPPRFSGLQFPNYSSELNVNALELDDSALYLCASSLNTEAFFGQGTRLTVV.

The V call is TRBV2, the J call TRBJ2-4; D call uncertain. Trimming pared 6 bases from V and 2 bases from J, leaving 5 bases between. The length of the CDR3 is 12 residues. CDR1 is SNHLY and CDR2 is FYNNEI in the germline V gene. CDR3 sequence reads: CASSFSKNIQYF. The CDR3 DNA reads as TGTGCCAGCAGCTTTTCCAAAAACATTCAGTACTTC.

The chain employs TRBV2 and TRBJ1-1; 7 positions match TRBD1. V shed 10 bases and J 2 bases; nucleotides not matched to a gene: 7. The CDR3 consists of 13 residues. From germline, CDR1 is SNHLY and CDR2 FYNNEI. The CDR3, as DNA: TGTGCCACCACAGGGGTGGGAAACACTGAAGCTTTCTTT. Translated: CATTGVGNTEAFF.

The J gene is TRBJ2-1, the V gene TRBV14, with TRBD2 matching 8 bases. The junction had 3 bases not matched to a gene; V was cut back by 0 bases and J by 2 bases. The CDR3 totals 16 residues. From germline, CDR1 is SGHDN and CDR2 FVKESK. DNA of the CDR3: TGTGCCAGCAGCCAAGAGGAGCGGGGGACCTACAATGAGCAGTTCTTC. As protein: CASSQEERGTYNEQFF.

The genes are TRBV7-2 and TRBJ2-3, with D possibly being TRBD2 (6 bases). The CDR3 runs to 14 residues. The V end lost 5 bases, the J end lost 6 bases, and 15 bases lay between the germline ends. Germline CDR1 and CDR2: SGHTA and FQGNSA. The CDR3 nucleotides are TGTGCCAGCAGCCCCGGAGGGTGGGGCGATACGCAGTATTTT. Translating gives CASSPGGWGDTQYF.

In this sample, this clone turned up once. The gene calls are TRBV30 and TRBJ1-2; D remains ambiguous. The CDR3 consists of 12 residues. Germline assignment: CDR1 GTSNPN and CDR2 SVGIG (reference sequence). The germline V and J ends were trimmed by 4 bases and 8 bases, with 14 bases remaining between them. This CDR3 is CAWTGGKEGYTF. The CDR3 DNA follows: TGTGCCTGGACTGGTGGGAAGGAGGGCTACACCTTC.

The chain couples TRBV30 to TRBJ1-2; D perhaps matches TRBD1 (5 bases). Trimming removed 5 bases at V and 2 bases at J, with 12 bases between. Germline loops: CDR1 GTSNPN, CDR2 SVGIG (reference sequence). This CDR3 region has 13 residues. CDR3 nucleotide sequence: TGTGCCTGGGGGACTGAGGGGAACTATGGCTACACCTTC. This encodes CAWGTEGNYGYTF.

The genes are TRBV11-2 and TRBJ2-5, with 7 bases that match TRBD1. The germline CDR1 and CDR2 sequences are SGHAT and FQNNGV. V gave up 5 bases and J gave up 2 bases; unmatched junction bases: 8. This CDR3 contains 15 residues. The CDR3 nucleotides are TGTGCCAGCAGCGCCGACGGACAGGCTCAAGAGACCCAGTACTTC. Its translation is CASSADGQAQETQYF.

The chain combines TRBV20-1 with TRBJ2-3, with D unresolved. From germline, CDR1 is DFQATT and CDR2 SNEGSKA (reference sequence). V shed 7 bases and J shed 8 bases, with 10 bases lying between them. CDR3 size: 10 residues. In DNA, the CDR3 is TGCAGTGTCGAAAGCCGTACGCAGTATTTT. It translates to CSVESRTQYF.

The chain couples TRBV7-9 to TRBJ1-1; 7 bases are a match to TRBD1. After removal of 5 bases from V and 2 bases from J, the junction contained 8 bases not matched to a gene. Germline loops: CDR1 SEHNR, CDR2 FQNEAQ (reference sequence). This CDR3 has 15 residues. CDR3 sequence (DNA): TGTGCCAGCAGCCCGAGACAGGGACAAAACACTGAAGCTTTCTTT. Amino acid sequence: CASSPRQGQNTEAFF. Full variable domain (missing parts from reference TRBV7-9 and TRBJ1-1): DTGVSQNPRHKITKRGQNVTFRCDPISEHNRLYWYRQTLGQGPEFLTYFQNEAQLEKSRLLSDRFSAERPKGSFSTLEIQRTEQGDSAMYLCASSPRQGQNTEAFFGQGTRLTVV.